The 16 T cell receptor beta chains below all came from one sample that was sequenced in a study of CD8+CD57+ T cells in acquired aplastic anemia. Profiling of TCR beta VDJ combinations and CDR3 sequences used genomic DNA as template. TCRdb independently ran MiXCR on the reads; one entry per CDR3 protein. The profile shows about 110,000 distinct CDR3 sequences, under 60% of them singletons. Sequences were obtained from sorted CD4+, CD8+, or CD8+CD57+ T cells (not recorded which) from PBMCs. The receptors were gathered from a human donor in good health, serving as a control.

On this clonotype itself: Germline is not matched at one junction end, which may reflect a read error. The chain employs TRBV25-1 and TRBJ1-2, with a possible D match to TRBD1 (6 bases). The CDR3 spans 14 residues. CDR1 is MGHDK and CDR2 is SYGVNS in the germline V gene. The CDR3 DNA is TGTGCCGGCAGTGAATCGGGGGGCGCGTACGGCTACACCTTC. It codes for CAGSESGGAYGYTF.

This clonotype was found many times. This chain links TRBV7-8 with TRBJ2-1; a weak D match, TRBD1 (6 bases). Trimming removed 5 bases at V and 6 bases at J, with 14 bases between. Germline CDR1 and CDR2: SGHVS and FQNEAQ. This CDR3 has 14 amino acids. CDR3 protein: CASSIETGINEQFF. The CDR3 bases are TGTGCCAGCAGCATAGAGACAGGTATCAATGAGCAGTTCTTC.

The chain joins TRBV7-9 to TRBJ2-6; no clear D. Trimming removed 7 bases at V and 0 bases at J, with 4 bases between. CDR1 SEHNR and CDR2 FQNEAQ come from the germline V gene (reference sequence). The CDR3 totals 13 residues. CDR3 residues: CASIRSGANVLTF. As DNA, the CDR3 is TGTGCCAGCATACGCTCTGGGGCCAACGTCCTGACTTTC.

Turning to this clonotype: A much bigger clone sits one base away, suggesting this may be a read error. This chain joins TRBV5-1 and TRBJ2-2; D not certain. This CDR3 contains 11 residues. Germline values: CDR1 SGHRS, CDR2 YFSETQ. CDR3 nucleotides: TGCGCCAGCGGCTTGGCACGGGAGCTGTTTTTT. Protein: CASGLARELFF.

This clonotype has ten or more counts. The rearrangement uses TRBV7-6 and TRBJ2-7; D remains unclear. The CDR3 length is 16 residues. Trimming left V 1 base short and J 0 bases short, with 13 bases between. Per germline, CDR1 SGHVS and CDR2 FNYEAQ. CDR3 residues: CASSLGPLRSSYEQYF. The CDR3 nucleotides read TGTGCCAGCAGCTTAGGGCCTCTACGTAGCTCCTACGAGCAGTACTTC.

The V gene is TRBV15, the J gene TRBJ1-1; 8 bases fit TRBD1. CDR1 is LNHNV and CDR2 is YYDKDF in the germline V gene (reference sequence). V was clipped by 0 bases and J by 3 bases; unmatched bases: 9. The CDR3 totals 17 residues. This CDR3 is CATSRDPAGGVDTEAFF. The CDR3, as DNA: TGTGCCACCAGCAGAGATCCGGCAGGGGGCGTCGACACTGAAGCTTTCTTT.

This clonotype was found a few times. The chain recombines TRBV19 with TRBJ1-4; D might be TRBD1 (6 bases). The CDR3 sequence is 13 residues long. Trimming removed 7 bases at V and 3 bases at J, with 9 bases between. Germline V gene sequence: CDR1 LNHDA, CDR2 SQIVND (reference sequence). The CDR3 bases are TGTGCCAGTAACACAGGGCCTAATGAAAAACTGTTTTTT. It translates to CASNTGPNEKLFF.

This clonotype was counted many times. The rearrangement uses TRBV15 and TRBJ1-1; D is possibly TRBD1 (6 bases). This CDR3 is 15 amino acids long. Germline CDR1 LNHNV, CDR2 YYDKDF (reference sequence). The V gene lost 4 bases and the J gene lost 5 bases, with 17 bases spanning the gap. The CDR3 here is CATSIKGGDGTEAFF. The CDR3 nucleotides are TGTGCCACCAGCATCAAAGGGGGGGACGGGACTGAAGCTTTCTTT.

This clonotype has ten or more counts. V is TRBV6-1 and J is TRBJ1-2; TRBD1 might be the D (6 bases). Between the trimmed V and J ends, which lost 6 bases and 3 bases, there was a span of 11 bases. Looked up from germline, CDR1 is MNHNS and CDR2 is SASEGT. The CDR3 consists of 13 residues. CDR3: CASSQGFDYGYTF. CDR3 DNA: TGTGCCAGCAGCCAGGGGTTCGACTATGGCTACACCTTC.

This clonotype was observed a single time. The CDR3 DNA sequence: TGTGCCAGCAGCGAGGGGACAGGGAGTACGGATGAGCAGTTCTTC. Translated, it gives CASSEGTGSTDEQFF. V is TRBV9 and J is TRBJ2-1, with 9 bases matching TRBD1. Per germline, CDR1 SGDLS and CDR2 YYNGEE. J lost 8 bases, V lost 3 bases, and 9 bases had no gene match. This CDR3 contains 15 residues.

This clonotype was observed a few times. The rearrangement uses TRBV5-5 and TRBJ1-2; 7 bases map to TRBD1. The germline CDR1 and CDR2 sequences are SGHKS and YYEKEE (reference sequence). V dropped 0 bases and J dropped 8; count of bases not matched to a gene: 1. The CDR3 has 12 amino acids. DNA for the CDR3: TGTGCCAGCAGCTTGGGACAGGGCGGCTACACCTTC. Amino acids: CASSLGQGGYTF.

This sequence joins TRBV27 and TRBJ2-5; 7 nucleotides align to TRBD1. CDR1 MNHEY and CDR2 SMNVEV come from the germline V gene (reference sequence). There are 15 residues in the CDR3. V lost 5 bases to trimming and J lost 8 bases; unmatched junction nucleotides: 14. The CDR3 DNA sequence: TGTGCCAGCAGTCCAATACAGGGGTCAACCGGCACCCAGTACTTC. Its protein is CASSPIQGSTGTQYF.

V usage is TRBV19 and J usage is TRBJ2-2, with D possibly being TRBD1 (6 bases). The V gene lost 6 bases and the J gene lost 6 bases, with 11 bases spanning the gap. Germline loops: CDR1 LNHDA, CDR2 SQIVND (reference sequence). This CDR3 has 13 amino acids. DNA of the CDR3: TGTGCCAGTAGAAGGACAGAGCCCGGGGAGCTGTTTTTT. This encodes CASRRTEPGELFF. Full variable domain (remainder filled in from reference TRBV19 and TRBJ2-2): DGGITQSPKYLFRKEGQNVTLSCEQNLNHDAMYWYRQDPGQGLRLIYYSQIVNDFQKGDIAEGYSVSREKKESFPLTVTSAQKNPTAFYLCASRRTEPGELFFGEGSRLTVL.

V usage is TRBV10-3 and J usage is TRBJ2-4, with D perhaps matching TRBD1 or TRBD2 (5 bases each). This CDR3 region has 15 residues. V lost 2 bases and J 0 bases, leaving 8 bases between the germline ends. The germline V gene has CDR1 ENHRY and CDR2 SYGVKD. CDR3 DNA: TGTGCCATCAGTGAGCCCGGGACAGCCAAAAACATTCAGTACTTC. Residues: CAISEPGTAKNIQYF.

The V call is TRBV25-1, the J call TRBJ1-1; TRBD1 might be the D (6 bases). Trimming took 6 bases from V and 5 from J, leaving 16 bases between them. The CDR3 loop spans 14 amino acids. From germline, CDR1 is MGHDK and CDR2 SYGVNS. CDR3 nucleotides: TGTGCCAGCAGAATACCAGGGGAAAGGACTGAAGCTTTCTTT. Protein sequence: CASRIPGERTEAFF.

This clonotype was observed many times. J is TRBJ1-3 and V is TRBV19; D remains ambiguous. The CDR3 length is 14 residues. Trimming removed 5 bases from V and 3 bases from J, with 11 bases in between. Germline V lookup: CDR1 LNHDA, CDR2 SQIVND (reference sequence). CDR3: CASSPLAGGNTIYF. The CDR3 DNA follows: TGTGCCAGTAGTCCTCTGGCGGGTGGAAACACCATATATTTT.